In this sample, the clone carrying this T cell receptor beta chain turned up many times. CDR3 size: 17 residues. Trimming cost V 6 bases and J 1 base, with 22 bases left between them. Preparation of the TCRbeta library used unique molecular identifiers. Using its own MiXCR run on the PCR reads, TCRdb lists one record per CDR3 protein. This table has fewer than 25,000 distinct CDR3 sequences, roughly a tenth appearing once. The data stem from a study of T-cell reconstitution after alpha-beta-depleted transplantation in children. This receptor was obtained from a human donor who donated a stem cell graft to a child with chronic granulomatous disease. The genes are TRBV12-3 or TRBV12-4 and TRBJ2-7; either TRBD1 or TRBD2 may fit D (5 bases each). The sample here was PBMCs from the stem cell graft donor, taken from the stem cell graft. The CDR3 here is CASSLSYGSGTSYEQYF. CDR3 DNA: TGTGCCAGCAGCCTAAGTTACGGTTCCGGGACGTCCTACGAGCAGTACTTC.